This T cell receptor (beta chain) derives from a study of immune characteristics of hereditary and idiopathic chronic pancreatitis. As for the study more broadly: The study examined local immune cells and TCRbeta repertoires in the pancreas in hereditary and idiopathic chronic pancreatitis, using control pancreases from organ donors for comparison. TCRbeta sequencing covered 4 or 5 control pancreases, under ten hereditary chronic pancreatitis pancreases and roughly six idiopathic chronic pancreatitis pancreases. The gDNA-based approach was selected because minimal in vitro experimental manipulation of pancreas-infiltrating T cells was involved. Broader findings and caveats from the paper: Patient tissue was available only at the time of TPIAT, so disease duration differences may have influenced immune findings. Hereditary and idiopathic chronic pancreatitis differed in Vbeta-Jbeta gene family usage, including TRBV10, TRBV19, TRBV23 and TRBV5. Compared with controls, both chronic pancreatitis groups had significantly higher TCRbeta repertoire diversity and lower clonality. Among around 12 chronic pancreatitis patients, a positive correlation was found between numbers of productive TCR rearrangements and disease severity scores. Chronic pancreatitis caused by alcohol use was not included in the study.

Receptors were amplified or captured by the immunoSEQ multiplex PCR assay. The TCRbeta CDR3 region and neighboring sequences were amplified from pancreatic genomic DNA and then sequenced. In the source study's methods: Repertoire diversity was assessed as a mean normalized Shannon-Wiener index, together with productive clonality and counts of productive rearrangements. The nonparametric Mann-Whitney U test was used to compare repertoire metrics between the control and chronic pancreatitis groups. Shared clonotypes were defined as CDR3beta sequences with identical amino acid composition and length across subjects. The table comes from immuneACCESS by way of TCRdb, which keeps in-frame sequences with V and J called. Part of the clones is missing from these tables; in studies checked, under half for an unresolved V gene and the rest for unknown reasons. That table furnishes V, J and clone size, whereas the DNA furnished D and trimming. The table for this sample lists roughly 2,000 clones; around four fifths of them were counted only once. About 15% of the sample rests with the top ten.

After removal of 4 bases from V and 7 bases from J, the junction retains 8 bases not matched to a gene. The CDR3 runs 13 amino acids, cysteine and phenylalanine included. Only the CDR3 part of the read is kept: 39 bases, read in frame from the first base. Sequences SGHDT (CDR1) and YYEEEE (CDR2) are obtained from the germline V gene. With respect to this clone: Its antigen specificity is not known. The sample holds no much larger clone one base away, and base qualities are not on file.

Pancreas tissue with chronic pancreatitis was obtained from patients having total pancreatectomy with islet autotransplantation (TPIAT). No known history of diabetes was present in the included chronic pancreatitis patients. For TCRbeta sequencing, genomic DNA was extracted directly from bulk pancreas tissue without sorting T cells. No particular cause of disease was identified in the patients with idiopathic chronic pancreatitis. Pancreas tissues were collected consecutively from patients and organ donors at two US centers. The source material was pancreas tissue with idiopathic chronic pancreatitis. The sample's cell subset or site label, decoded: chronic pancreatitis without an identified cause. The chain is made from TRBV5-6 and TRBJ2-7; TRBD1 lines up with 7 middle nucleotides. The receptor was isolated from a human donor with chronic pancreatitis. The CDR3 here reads CASSPWTRGEQYF. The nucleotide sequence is TGTGCCAGCAGCCCCTGGACCAGGGGGGAGCAGTACTTC. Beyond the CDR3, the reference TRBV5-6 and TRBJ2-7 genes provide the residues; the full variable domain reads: DAGVTQSPTHLIKTRGQQVTLRCSPKSGHDTVSWYQQALGQGPQFIFQYYEEEERQRGNFPDRFSGHQFPNYSSELNVNALLLGDSALYLCASSPWTRGEQYFGPGTRLTVT.